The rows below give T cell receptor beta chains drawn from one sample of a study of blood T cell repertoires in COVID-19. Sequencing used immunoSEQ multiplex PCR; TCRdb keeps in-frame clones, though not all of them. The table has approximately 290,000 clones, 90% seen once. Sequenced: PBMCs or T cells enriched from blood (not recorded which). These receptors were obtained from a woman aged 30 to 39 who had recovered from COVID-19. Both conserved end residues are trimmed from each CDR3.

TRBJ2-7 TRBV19 ASSVSGSSYEQY
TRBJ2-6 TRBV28 ASSLTSGGANVLT
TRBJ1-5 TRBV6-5 ASSYGQVGQPQH
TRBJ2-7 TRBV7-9 ASSSGQPEFFYEQY
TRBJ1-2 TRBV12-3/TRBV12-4 ASSPSNYGYT
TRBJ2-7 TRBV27 ASSLSSGTSGYEQY
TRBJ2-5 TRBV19 ASSKAGGETQY
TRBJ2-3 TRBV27 ASSLYRGSDTQY
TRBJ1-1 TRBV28 ASSYGRVNTEAF
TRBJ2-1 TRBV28 ASSLPDGQASNEQF